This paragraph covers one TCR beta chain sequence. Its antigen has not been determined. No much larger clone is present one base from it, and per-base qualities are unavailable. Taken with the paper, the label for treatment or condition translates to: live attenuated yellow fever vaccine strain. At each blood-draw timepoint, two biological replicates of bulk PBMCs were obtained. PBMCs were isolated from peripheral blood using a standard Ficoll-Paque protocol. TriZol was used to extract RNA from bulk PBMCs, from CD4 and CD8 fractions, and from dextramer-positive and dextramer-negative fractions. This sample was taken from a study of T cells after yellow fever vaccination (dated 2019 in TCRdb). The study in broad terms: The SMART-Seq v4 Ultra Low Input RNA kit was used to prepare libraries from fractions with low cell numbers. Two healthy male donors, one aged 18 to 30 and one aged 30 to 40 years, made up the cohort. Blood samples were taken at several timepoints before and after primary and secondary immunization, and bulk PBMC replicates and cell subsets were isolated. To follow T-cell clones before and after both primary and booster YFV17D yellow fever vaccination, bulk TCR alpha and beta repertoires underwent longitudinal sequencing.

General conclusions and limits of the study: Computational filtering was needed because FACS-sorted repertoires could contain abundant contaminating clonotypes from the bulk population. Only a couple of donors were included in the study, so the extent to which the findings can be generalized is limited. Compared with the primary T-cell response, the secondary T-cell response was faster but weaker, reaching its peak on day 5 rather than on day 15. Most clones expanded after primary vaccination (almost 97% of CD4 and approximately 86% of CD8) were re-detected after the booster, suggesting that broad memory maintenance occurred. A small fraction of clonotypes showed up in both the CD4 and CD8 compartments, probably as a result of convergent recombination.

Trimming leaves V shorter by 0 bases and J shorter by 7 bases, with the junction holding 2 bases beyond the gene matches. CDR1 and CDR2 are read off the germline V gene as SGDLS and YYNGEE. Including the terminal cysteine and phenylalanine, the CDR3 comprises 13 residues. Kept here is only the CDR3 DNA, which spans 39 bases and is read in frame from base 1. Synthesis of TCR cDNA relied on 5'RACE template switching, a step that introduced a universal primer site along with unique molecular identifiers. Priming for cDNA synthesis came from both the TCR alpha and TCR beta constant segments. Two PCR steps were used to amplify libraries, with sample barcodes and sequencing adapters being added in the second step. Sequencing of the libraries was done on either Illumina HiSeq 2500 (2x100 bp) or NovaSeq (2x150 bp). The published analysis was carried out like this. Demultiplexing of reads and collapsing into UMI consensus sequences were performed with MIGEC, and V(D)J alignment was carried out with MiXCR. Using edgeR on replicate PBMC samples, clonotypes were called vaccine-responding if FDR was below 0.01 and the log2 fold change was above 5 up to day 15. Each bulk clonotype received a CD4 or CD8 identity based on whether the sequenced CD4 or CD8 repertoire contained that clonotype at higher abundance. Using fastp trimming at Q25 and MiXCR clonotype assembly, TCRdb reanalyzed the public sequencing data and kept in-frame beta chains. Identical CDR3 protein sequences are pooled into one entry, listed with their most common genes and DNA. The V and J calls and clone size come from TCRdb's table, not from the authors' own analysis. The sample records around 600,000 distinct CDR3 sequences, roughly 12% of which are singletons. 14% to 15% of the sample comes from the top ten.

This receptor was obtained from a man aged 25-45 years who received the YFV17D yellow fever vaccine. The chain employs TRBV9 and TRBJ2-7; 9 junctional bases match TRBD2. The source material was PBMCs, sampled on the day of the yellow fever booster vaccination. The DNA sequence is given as TGTGCCAGCAGCGTAGTAGCGGGAGCGGAGCAGTACTTC. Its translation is CASSVVAGAEQYF.